This is a list of T cell receptor beta chains from one sample in a study of CD8 T cells in ankylosing spondylitis. TCRdb ran MiXCR on the 5' RACE reads and lists one entry per CDR3 protein. This table has some 840,000 distinct CDR3 sequences, 10% to 15% appearing once. Sequenced input: blood, either unsorted or a sorted T cell fraction (not recorded which). Source of these receptors: a male donor with ankylosing spondylitis. The CDR3 runs from the conserved cysteine through the conserved F or W. The order of the fields is V gene, clone size, J gene, D gene, CDR3 protein, CDR3 DNA. D genes are given only for firm matches. Expanded clones get a size class; other rows say once, few or many, or leave the size out.

V: TRBV20-1
size: .
J: TRBJ1-1
D: .
CDR3: CSARVTNRYTEAFF
DNA: TGCAGTGCTAGAGTCACAAACAGATACACTGAAGCTTTCTTT

V: TRBV18
size: .
J: TRBJ1-4
D: .
CDR3: CASSPRTSRNEKLFF
DNA: TGTGCCAGCTCACCACGAACGTCTCGTAATGAAAAACTGTTTTTT

V: TRBV4-2
size: .
J: TRBJ2-5
D: TRBD1
CDR3: CASSQDPTGAGETQYF
DNA: TGTGCCAGCAGCCAAGATCCGACAGGGGCCGGGGAGACCCAGTACTTC

V: TRBV6-2/TRBV6-3
size: few
J: TRBJ2-7
D: TRBD2
CDR3: CASSYFENSGMPYEQYF
DNA: TGTGCCAGCAGCTACTTCGAAAATAGCGGGATGCCCTACGAGCAGTACTTC

V: TRBV30
size: few
J: TRBJ1-2
D: .
CDR3: CAWSTGGGYTF
DNA: TGTGCCTGGAGTACCGGAGGTGGCTACACCTTC

V: TRBV5-5
size: .
J: TRBJ2-3
D: TRBD1
CDR3: CASSWTGDSTDTQYF
DNA: TGTGCCAGCAGCTGGACAGGGGACTCCACAGATACGCAGTATTTT

V: TRBV28
size: .
J: TRBJ1-2
D: TRBD1
CDR3: CASSGGGGYTF
DNA: TGTGCCAGCAGCGGAGGGGGCGGCTACACCTTC

V: TRBV2
size: .
J: TRBJ1-1
D: .
CDR3: CAMQPLWTEAFF
DNA: TGTGCCATGCAGCCGTTGTGGACTGAAGCTTTCTTT

V: TRBV20-1
size: .
J: TRBJ2-1
D: .
CDR3: CSAPSTSSNEQFF
DNA: TGCAGTGCTCCCTCCACTAGCTCCAATGAGCAGTTCTTC

V: TRBV5-5
size: few
J: TRBJ2-4
D: TRBD2
CDR3: CACRAESGGKNIQYF
DNA: TGTGCCTGCAGGGCTGAATCCGGGGGGAAAAACATTCAGTACTTC